The clone carrying this TCR beta chain appeared a few times. These data originate in a study of T cells in localized non-small cell lung cancer. Deletions cut 11 bases from V and 0 bases from J, with 19 bases between. Germline-derived CDR1 and CDR2 are SNHLY and FYNNEI. CDR3 size: 15 residues. Sequencing used immunoSEQ multiplex PCR; TCRdb keeps in-frame clones, though not all of them. This sample has roughly 1,300 clones, with about 25% found just once. The rearrangement links TRBV2 to TRBJ1-1; TRBD1 might be the D (5 bases). The sequence was collected from a male donor aged 60 or over with stage II lung adenocarcinoma. The source material was normal lung tissue next to the tumor, sampled before any cancer treatment. CDR3 in DNA: TGTGCCGGCACCTTGAGGGGAGACATGAACACTGAAGCTTTCTTT. Translating gives CAGTLRGDMNTEAFF.